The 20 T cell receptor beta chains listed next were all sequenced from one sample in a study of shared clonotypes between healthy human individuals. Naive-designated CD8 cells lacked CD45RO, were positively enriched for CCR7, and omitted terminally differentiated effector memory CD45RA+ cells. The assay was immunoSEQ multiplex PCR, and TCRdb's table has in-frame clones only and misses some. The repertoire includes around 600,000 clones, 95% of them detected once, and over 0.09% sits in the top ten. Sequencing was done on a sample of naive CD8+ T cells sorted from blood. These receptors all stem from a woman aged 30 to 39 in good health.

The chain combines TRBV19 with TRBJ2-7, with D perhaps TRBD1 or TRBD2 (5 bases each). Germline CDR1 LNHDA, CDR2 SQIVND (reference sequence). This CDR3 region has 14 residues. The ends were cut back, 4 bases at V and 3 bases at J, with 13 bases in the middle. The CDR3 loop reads CASSTRGRGYEQYF. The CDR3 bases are TGTGCCAGTAGTACCCGGGGACGGGGCTACGAGCAGTACTTC.

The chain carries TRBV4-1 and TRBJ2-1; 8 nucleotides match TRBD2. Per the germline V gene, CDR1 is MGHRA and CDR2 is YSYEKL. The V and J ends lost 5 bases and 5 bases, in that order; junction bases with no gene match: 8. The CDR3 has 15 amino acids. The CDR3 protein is CASSLLAVGNNEQFF. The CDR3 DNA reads TGCGCCAGCAGCTTACTAGCGGTCGGGAACAATGAGCAGTTCTTC.

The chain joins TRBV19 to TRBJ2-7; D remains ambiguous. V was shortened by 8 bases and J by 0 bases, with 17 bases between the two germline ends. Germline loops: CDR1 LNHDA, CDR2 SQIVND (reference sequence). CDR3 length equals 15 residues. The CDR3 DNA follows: TGTGCCAGTCGCGATCGGGCAGCCTACTCCTACGAGCAGTACTTC. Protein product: CASRDRAAYSYEQYF.

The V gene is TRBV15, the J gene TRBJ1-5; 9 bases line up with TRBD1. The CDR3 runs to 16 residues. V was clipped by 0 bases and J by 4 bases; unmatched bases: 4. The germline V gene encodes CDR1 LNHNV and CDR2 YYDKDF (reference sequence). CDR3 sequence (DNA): TGTGCCACCAGCAGAGATAGGGACAGGGTAAATCAGCCCCAGCATTTT. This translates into CATSRDRDRVNQPQHF.

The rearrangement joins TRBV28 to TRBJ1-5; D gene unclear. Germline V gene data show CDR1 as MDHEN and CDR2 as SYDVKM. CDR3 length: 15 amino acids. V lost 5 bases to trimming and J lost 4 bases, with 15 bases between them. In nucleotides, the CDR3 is TGTGCCAGCAGTCCGAGGGAGTTCGGGAATCAGCCCCAGCATTTT. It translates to CASSPREFGNQPQHF. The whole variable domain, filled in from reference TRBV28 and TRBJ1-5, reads DVKVTQSSRYLVKRTGEKVFLECVQDMDHENMFWYRQDPGLGLRLIYFSYDVKMKEKGDIPEGYSVSREKKERFSLILESASTNQTSMYLCASSPREFGNQPQHFGDGTRLSIL.

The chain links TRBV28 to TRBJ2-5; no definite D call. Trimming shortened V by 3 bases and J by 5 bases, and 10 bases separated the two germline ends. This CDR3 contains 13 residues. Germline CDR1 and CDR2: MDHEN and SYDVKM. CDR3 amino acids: CASSFSLGETQYF. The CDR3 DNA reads TGTGCCAGCAGTTTCTCCCTGGGGGAGACCCAGTACTTC.

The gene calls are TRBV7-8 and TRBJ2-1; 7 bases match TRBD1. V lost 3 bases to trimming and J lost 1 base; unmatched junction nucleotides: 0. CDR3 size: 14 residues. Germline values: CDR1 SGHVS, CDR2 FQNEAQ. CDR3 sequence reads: CASSLGQSYNEQFF. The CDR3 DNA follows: TGTGCCAGCAGCTTGGGACAGTCCTACAATGAGCAGTTCTTC. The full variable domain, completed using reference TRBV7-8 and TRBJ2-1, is GAGVSQSPRYKVAKRGQDVALRCDPISGHVSLFWYQQALGQGPEFLTYFQNEAQLDKSGLPSDRFFAERPEGSVSTLKIQRTQQEDSAVYLCASSLGQSYNEQFFGPGTRLTVL.

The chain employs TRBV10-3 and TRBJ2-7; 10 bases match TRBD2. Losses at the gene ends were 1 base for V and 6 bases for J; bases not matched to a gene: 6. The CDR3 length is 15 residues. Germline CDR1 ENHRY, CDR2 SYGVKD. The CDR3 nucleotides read TGTGCCATCAGTGAGTTGAGTAGCGGGAGGCTCGAGCAGTACTTC. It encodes CAISELSSGRLEQYF.

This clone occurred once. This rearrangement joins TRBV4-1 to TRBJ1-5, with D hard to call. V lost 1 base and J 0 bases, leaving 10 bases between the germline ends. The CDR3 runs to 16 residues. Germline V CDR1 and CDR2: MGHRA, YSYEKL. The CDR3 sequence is CASSQVIDYSNQPQHF. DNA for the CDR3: TGCGCCAGCAGCCAAGTGATCGATTATAGCAATCAGCCCCAGCATTTT.

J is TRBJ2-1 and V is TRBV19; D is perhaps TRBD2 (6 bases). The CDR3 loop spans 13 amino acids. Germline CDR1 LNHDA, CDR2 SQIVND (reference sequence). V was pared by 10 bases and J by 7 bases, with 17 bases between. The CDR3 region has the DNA TGTGCCACCGAGGGACTCGACCGAAATGAGCAGTTCTTC. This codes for CATEGLDRNEQFF.

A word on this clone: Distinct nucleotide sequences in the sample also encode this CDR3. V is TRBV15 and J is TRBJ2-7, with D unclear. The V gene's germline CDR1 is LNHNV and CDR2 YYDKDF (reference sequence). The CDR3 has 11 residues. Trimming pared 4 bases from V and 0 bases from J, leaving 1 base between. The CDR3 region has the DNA TGTGCCACCAGCAACTCCTACGAGCAGTACTTC. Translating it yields CATSNSYEQYF.

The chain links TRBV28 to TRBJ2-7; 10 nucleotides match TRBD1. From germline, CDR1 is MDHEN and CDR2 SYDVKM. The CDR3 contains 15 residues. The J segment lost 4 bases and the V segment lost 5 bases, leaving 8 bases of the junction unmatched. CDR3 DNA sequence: TGTGCCAGCAGTGTATACCGGGACAGGGGATACGAGCAGTACTTC. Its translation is CASSVYRDRGYEQYF.

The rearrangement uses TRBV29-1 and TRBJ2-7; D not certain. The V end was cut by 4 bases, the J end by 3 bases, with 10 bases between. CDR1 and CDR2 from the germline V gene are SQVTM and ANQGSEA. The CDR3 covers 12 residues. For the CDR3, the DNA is TGCAGCGTTGCCACGGCCGGCTACGAGCAGTACTTC. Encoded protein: CSVATAGYEQYF.

DNA for the CDR3: TGTGCCAGCAGTTCTTCACGTCGGGAGAATGTAAGCCACGAGCAGTACTTC. This encodes CASSSSRRENVSHEQYF. V and J are TRBV27 and TRBJ2-7, with D possibly matching TRBD2 (6 bases). Trimming shortened V by 4 bases and J by 5 bases, and 24 bases separated the two germline ends. The CDR3 runs to 17 residues. Germline lookup yields CDR1 MNHEY and CDR2 SMNVEV (reference sequence).

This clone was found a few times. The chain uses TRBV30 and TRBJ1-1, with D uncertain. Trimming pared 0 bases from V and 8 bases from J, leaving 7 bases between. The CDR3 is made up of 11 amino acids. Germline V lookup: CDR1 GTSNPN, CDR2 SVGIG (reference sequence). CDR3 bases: TGTGCCTGGAGTGTAGGCATAGAAGCTTTCTTT. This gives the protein CAWSVGIEAFF.

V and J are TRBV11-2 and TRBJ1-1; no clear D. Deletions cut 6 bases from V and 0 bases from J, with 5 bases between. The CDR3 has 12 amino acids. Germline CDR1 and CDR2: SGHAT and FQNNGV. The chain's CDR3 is CASSQLNTEAFF. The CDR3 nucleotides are TGTGCCAGCAGTCAGTTGAACACTGAAGCTTTCTTT.

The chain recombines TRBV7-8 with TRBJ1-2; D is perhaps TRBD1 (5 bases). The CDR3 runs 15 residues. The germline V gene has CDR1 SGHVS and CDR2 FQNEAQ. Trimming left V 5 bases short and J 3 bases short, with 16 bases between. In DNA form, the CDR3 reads TGTGCCAGCAGCAGGACGGGACGCCCAGACTATGGCTACACCTTC. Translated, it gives CASSRTGRPDYGYTF.

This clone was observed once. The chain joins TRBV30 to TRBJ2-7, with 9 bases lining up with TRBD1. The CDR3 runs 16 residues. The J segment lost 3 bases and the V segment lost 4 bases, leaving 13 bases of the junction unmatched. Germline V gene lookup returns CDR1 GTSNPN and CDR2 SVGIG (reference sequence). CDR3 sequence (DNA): TGTGCCTGGAAAACTACAGGGGGCCCCAGGGTCTACGAGCAGTACTTC. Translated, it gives CAWKTTGGPRVYEQYF. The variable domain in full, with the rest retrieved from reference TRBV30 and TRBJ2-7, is SQTIHQWPATLVQPVGSPLSLECTVEGTSNPNLYWYRQAAGRGLQLLFYSVGIGQISSEVPQNLSASRPQDRQFILSSKKLLLSDSGFYLCAWKTTGGPRVYEQYFGPGTRLTVT.

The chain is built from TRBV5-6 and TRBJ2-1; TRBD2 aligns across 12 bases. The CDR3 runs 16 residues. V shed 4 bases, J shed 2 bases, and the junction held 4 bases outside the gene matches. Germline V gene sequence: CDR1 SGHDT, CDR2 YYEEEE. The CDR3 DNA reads TGTGCCAGCAGCGCCTGGACTAGCGGGACCTACAATGAGCAGTTCTTC. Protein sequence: CASSAWTSGTYNEQFF. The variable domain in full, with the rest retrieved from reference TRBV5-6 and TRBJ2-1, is DAGVTQSPTHLIKTRGQQVTLRCSPKSGHDTVSWYQQALGQGPQFIFQYYEEEERQRGNFPDRFSGHQFPNYSSELNVNALLLGDSALYLCASSAWTSGTYNEQFFGPGTRLTVL.

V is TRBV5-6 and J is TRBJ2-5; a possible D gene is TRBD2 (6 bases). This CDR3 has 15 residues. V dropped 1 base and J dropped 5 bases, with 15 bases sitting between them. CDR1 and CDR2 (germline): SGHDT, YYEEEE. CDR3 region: CASSLWGRLRETQYF. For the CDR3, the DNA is TGTGCCAGCAGCTTGTGGGGGAGGTTGAGGGAGACCCAGTACTTC.